The following is a T cell receptor beta chain sequence with its context. The antigen is not known. These data are taken from a study of T cell responses to AZD1222 COVID-19 vaccine. Investigators merged groups given second doses at roughly 4 or roughly 12 weeks. Overall study results and limits: Increased Spike-specific TCR breadth and depth were observed after two AZD1222 doses. It was only a handful of AZD1222 recipients who were seropositive at baseline.

Measured with immunoSEQ multiplex PCR; TCRdb has only the in-frame clones, and not every one. The sample contains about 140,000 clones, less than 95% of which appear only once. The specimen was peripheral blood, collected 28 days after the second AZD1222 dose. This TCR was recovered from an adult who received the AZD1222 COVID-19 vaccine.

The CDR3 protein is CASSFSSGEDQPQHF. The CDR3 DNA reads as TGTGCCAGCAGCTTCTCCTCAGGGGAAGATCAGCCCCAGCATTTT. The chain is built from TRBV11-2 and TRBJ1-5, with D possibly TRBD1 on 6 matching bases. From germline, CDR1 is SGHAT and CDR2 FQNNGV. The V and J ends lost 3 bases and 5 bases respectively, with 14 bases between them. The CDR3 length is 15 residues.